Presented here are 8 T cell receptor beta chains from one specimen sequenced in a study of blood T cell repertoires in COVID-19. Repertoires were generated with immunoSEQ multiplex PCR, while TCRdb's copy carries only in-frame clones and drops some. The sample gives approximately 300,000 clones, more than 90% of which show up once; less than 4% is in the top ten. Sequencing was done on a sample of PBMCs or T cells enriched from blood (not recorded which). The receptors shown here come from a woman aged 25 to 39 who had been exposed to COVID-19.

The CDR3 reads CASSRTGSSYEQYF. DNA of the CDR3: TGTGCCAGCAGCCGGACAGGGTCTTCCTACGAGCAGTACTTC. The V and J genes are TRBV6-2 or TRBV6-3 and TRBJ2-7; 8 nucleotides match TRBD1. The CDR3 is made up of 14 amino acids. CDR1 and CDR2 from the germline V gene are MNHEY and SVGEGT. Trimming cost V 6 bases and J 1 base; bases outside gene matches: 5.

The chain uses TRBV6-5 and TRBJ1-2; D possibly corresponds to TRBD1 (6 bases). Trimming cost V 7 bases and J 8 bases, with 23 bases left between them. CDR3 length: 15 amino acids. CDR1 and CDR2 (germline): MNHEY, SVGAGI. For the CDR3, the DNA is TGTGCCAGCACCAAAACAGGGATTAGCTCCTACGGCTACACCTTC. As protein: CASTKTGISSYGYTF.

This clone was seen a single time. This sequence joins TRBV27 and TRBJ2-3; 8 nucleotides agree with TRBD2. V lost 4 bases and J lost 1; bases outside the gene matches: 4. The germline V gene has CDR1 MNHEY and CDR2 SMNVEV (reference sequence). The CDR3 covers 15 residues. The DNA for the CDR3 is TGTGCCAGCAGTTCCTTGACTAGCGGCACAGATACGCAGTATTTT. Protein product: CASSSLTSGTDTQYF.

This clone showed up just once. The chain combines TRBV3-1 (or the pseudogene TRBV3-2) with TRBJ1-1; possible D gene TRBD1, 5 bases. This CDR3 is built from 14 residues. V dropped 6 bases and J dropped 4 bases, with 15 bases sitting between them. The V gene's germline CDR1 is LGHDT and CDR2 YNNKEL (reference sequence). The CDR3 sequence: CASRGRGGGTEAFF. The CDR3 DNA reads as TGTGCCAGCAGAGGTAGGGGCGGTGGCACTGAAGCTTTCTTT.

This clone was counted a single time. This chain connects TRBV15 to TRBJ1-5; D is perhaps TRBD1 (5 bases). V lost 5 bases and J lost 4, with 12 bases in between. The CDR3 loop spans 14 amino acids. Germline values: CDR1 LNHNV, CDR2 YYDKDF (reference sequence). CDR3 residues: CATSAVTVNQPQHF. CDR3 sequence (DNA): TGTGCCACCAGCGCAGTGACAGTAAATCAGCCCCAGCATTTT.

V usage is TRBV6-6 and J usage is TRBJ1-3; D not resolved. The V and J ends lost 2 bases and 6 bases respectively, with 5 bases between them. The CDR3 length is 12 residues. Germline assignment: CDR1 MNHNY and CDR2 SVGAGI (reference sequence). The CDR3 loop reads CASSYQENTIYF. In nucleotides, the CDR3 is TGTGCCAGCAGTTACCAGGAAAACACCATATATTTT.

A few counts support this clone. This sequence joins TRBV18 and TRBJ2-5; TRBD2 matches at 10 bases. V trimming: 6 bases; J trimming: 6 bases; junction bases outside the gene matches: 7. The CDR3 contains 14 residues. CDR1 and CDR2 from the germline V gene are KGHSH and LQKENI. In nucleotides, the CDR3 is TGTGCCAGCTCCCCTAGCGGGGGAAGGAAGACCCAGTACTTC. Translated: CASSPSGGRKTQYF.

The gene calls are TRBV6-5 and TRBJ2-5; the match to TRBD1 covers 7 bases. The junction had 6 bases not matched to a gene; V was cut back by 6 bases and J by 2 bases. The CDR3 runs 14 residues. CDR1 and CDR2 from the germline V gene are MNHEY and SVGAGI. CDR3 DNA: TGTGCCAGCAGCTACAACAGGGGACAAGAGACCCAGTACTTC. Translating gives CASSYNRGQETQYF.